The TCR beta chain under discussion was sequenced for a study of T-cell memory formation after mild COVID-19. Study-wide points: A subset of responding clones appeared in pre-infection memory, suggesting cross-reactive memory joined. A balance of CD4 and CD8 characterized clones contracting day 15 to 85, whereas later expanders leaned CD4+. Shrinking CD4+ clones resided mostly in CM and EM, and CD8+ ones in EMRA.

Details on this clonotype: Antigen unknown.

TCR alpha and TCR beta cDNA libraries with sample barcodes and UMIs came from 5'RACE using constant-segment primers. MiXCR, run by TCRdb on the 5' RACE reads, gives a single entry per CDR3 protein. The sample includes under 250,000 distinct CDR3 sequences, around a tenth of them seen just once. The CDR3 spans 12 residues. Germline CDR1 DFQATT, CDR2 SNEGSKA (reference sequence). Trimming took 5 bases from V and 3 from J, leaving 10 bases between them. The sequence derives from a young man who had mild COVID-19 (a few samples of this study predate the infection). Cell type and time point are not known. Material: PBMCs or a T cell subset sorted from them (not recorded which). The J gene is TRBJ1-2, the V gene TRBV20-1; D remains ambiguous. In DNA, the CDR3 is TGCAGTGCTCGCGTACGGGACTATGGCTACACCTTC. It is translated as CSARVRDYGYTF.